A selection of T cell receptor beta chains follows, all from one sample in a study of metastatic and nonmetastatic thyroid tumors. TCRdb re-called the PCR reads through MiXCR. The sample has 6,000 to 8,000 clones; over 25% are singletons. Sequenced: adjacent normal tissue. Receptors were obtained from a female donor with papillary thyroid cancer or a benign thyroid nodule (not recorded which). Some clones in this sample may be carry-over from other donors' samples. Each CDR3 is given without its conserved first and last residue.

CDR3 protein	J gene	V gene
ASSYSPGYPYEQY	TRBJ2-7	TRBV6-5
ASGRDRGSDEQF	TRBJ2-1	TRBV7-3
ASSPKENYEQY	TRBJ2-7	TRBV18
ASSQDGRKTGQPQH	TRBJ1-5	TRBV4-1
ASSPGTGGARYNEQF	TRBJ2-1	TRBV6-2/TRBV6-3
ASSATRTSGSAAEQF	TRBJ2-1	TRBV6-1
ASSPSYTGQETQY	TRBJ2-5	TRBV11-3
ATAVSGLAVIYEQY	TRBJ2-7	TRBV15
ASSKRTGYTGELF	TRBJ2-2	TRBV5-1
ASSIQQGINSPLH	TRBJ1-6	TRBV28
ASSYARGGRNEQF	TRBJ2-1	TRBV6-5
ASSFGLGDTGELF	TRBJ2-2	TRBV12-3/TRBV12-4
ASSQHYGYT	TRBJ1-2	TRBV3-1
SVVVASGRPITDMQY	TRBJ2-3	TRBV29-1
ASSLGQFYEQY	TRBJ2-7	TRBV12-3/TRBV12-4
ASSRNREETQY	TRBJ2-5	TRBV18
SAAGINQPQH	TRBJ1-5	TRBV20-1
SARDGGEKLF	TRBJ1-4	TRBV20-1
ASSYHQASYEQY	TRBJ2-7	TRBV6-2/TRBV6-3
ASSSSDRARETRY	TRBJ2-5	TRBV6-5
ASRGTSNYGYT	TRBJ1-2	TRBV5-1
ASSYSWVMNTEAF	TRBJ1-1	TRBV6-5
ASSWTSGSEQY	TRBJ2-7	TRBV28
ASRQAHRALVSYEQY	TRBJ2-7	TRBV6-1
ASSVRAEGGRTEQY	TRBJ2-7	TRBV9
ASSQGDLNSPLH	TRBJ1-6	TRBV4-1
SARGDTDTQY	TRBJ2-3	TRBV20-1
AWSVRGVGGYT	TRBJ1-2	TRBV30